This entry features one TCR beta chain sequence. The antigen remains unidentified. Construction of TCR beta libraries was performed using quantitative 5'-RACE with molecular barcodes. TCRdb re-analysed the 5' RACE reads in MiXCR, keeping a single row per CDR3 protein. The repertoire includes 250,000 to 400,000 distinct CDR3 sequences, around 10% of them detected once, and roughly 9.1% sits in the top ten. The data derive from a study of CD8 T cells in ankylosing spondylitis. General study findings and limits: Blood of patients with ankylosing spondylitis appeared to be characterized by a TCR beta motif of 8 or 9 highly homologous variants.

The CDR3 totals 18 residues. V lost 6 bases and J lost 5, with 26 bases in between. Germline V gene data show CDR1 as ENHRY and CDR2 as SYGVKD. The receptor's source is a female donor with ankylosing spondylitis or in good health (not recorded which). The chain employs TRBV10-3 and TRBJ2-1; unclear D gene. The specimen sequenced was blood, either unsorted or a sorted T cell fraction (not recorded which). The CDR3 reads CAISSPPSRAPVHNEQFF. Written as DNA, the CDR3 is TGTGCCATCAGCTCACCACCGTCTAGGGCTCCCGTACACAATGAGCAGTTCTTC.